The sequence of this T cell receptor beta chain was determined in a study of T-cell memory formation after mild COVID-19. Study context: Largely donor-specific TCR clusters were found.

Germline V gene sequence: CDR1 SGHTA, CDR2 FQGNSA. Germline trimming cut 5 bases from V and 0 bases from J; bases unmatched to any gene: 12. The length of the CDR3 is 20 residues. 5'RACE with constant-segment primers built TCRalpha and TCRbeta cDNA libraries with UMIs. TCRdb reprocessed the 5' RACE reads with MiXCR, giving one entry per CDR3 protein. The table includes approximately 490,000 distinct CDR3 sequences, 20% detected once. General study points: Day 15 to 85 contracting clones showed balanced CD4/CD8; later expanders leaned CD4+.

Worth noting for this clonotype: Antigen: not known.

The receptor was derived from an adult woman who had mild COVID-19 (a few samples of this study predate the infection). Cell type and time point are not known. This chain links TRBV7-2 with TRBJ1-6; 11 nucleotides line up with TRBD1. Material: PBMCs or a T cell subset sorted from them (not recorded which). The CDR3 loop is CASSRTGTGGLSSYNSPLHF. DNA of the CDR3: TGTGCCAGCAGCCGGACCGGGACAGGGGGTCTGAGCTCCTATAATTCACCCCTCCACTTT.